The clone carrying this TCR beta chain was picked up a small number of times. Its matching antigen is unknown. This sample was taken from a study of early T cells in non-severe SARS-CoV-2 infection. Study background: Sequencing input comprised bulk RNA from unsorted whole blood; chain pairing was not available. Whole-study results and caveats: A preference for anti-spike CD8 responses marked VDJdb matching, which missed private and CD4 specificities.

Attached unique molecular identifiers marked individual cDNA molecules. One entry per CDR3 protein, called by TCRdb with MiXCR from the 5' RACE reads. This table has some 80,000 distinct CDR3 sequences, approximately 12% appearing once. This specimen was whole blood, taken at baseline. This TCR was recovered from an adult who was a healthcare worker with PCR-confirmed SARS-CoV-2 infection or an uninfected control (not recorded which). The donor label of this sample is uncertain.

CDR3 bases: TGCAGTGGCGCAGATCGGGGTCTGGAGACCCAGTACTTC. Protein: CSGADRGLETQYF. The chain combines TRBV20-1 with TRBJ2-5; tentatively, D is TRBD2 (5 bases). In germline, CDR1 is DFQATT, CDR2 SNEGSKA (reference sequence). V was pared by 7 bases and J by 5 bases, with 17 bases between. This CDR3 has 13 residues.